One sample yielded the 18 T cell receptor beta chains listed below, sequenced in a study of cytomegalovirus exposure and HLA in healthy donors. The PCR made use of 60 Vbeta and 13 Jbeta primers. Measured with immunoSEQ multiplex PCR; TCRdb has only the in-frame clones, and not every one. The sample gives some 150,000 clones, 80% of which show up once; 5.5% to 6.5% is in the top ten. The sequenced sample consisted of PBMCs. The receptors stem from a woman in her thirties or forties in good health and CMV-seropositive.

The chain couples TRBV5-6 to TRBJ2-2; 11 positions agree with TRBD2. The CDR3 is 16 residues long. V trimming: 2 bases; J trimming: 5 bases; junction bases outside the gene matches: 5. CDR1 and CDR2 from the germline V gene are SGHDT and YYEEEE. Here the CDR3 reads CASSLGLAGATGELFF. In nucleotides, the CDR3 is TGTGCCAGCAGCTTAGGACTAGCGGGTGCAACCGGGGAGCTGTTTTTT.

Comment on this clone: Other nucleotide sequences from this sample produce the same CDR3. V and J are TRBV2 and TRBJ2-1, with a weak D call TRBD2 (5 bases). Looked up from germline, CDR1 is SNHLY and CDR2 is FYNNEI. The CDR3 extends over 13 amino acids. Trimming took off 6 bases at V and 1 base at J, with 7 bases between the two ends. CDR3 sequence: CASRTGSYNEQFF. CDR3 nucleotide sequence: TGTGCCAGCAGGACGGGATCCTACAATGAGCAGTTCTTC.

This clone was counted once. V and J are TRBV10-3 and TRBJ2-3; D perhaps matches TRBD2 (6 bases). Germline-derived CDR1 and CDR2 are ENHRY and SYGVKD. The CDR3 runs to 15 residues. Trimming shortened V by 6 bases and J by 2 bases, and 15 bases separated the two germline ends. The CDR3 is CAISSGVKLTDTQYF. The CDR3 DNA is TGTGCCATCAGCTCGGGGGTAAAACTCACAGATACGCAGTATTTT.

The chain combines TRBV10-2 with TRBJ1-1; D gene uncertain. Germline values: CDR1 WSHSY, CDR2 SAAADI. Deletions cut 8 bases from V and 7 bases from J, with 20 bases between. This CDR3 contains 14 residues. In nucleotides, the CDR3 is TGCGCCAGCGATACGACTAGGGTATCAGGTGAAGCTTTCTTT. Its protein product is CASDTTRVSGEAFF.

The genes are TRBV5-1 and TRBJ2-7; 8 positions agree with TRBD2. The CDR3 has 13 residues. V lost 4 bases to trimming and J lost 3 bases; unmatched junction nucleotides: 3. Germline V gene lookup returns CDR1 SGHRS and CDR2 YFSETQ. This CDR3 reads CASSGGTSYEQYF. CDR3 DNA: TGCGCCAGCAGCGGCGGGACTAGCTACGAGCAGTACTTC.

The chain combines TRBV11-3 with TRBJ2-1, with 15 bases matching TRBD2. V was clipped by 5 bases and J by 8 bases; unmatched bases: 10. This CDR3 is 17 amino acids long. Germline lookup yields CDR1 SGHNT and CDR2 YENEEA. CDR3 in amino acids: CASSPPGLAGGTDEQFF. In nucleotides, the CDR3 is TGTGCCAGCAGCCCCCCGGGACTAGCGGGAGGAACCGATGAGCAGTTCTTC.

This chain uses TRBV5-1 with TRBJ2-5, with TRBD1 matching over 8 bases. The ends lost 3 bases at V and 4 bases at J; junction bases unmatched: 5. The CDR3 is 14 amino acids. Germline values: CDR1 SGHRS, CDR2 YFSETQ. This CDR3 reads CASSSQGGGETQYF. The CDR3 DNA sequence: TGCGCCAGCAGCTCACAGGGGGGCGGAGAGACCCAGTACTTC.

The V call is TRBV5-1, the J call TRBJ2-3; 8 nucleotides line up with TRBD2. The ends lost 1 base at V and 5 bases at J; junction bases unmatched: 3. Germline CDR1 reads SGHRS; CDR2 reads YFSETQ. The CDR3 is 14 amino acids. CDR3 DNA: TGCGCCAGCAGCTTGTCCCTAGCGGGAGATACGCAGTATTTT. Translating gives CASSLSLAGDTQYF.

The chain links TRBV2 to TRBJ2-5; 10 nucleotides align to TRBD2. Trimming removed 4 bases from V and 5 bases from J; junction bases left unmatched: 10. Germline values: CDR1 SNHLY, CDR2 FYNNEI. The CDR3 loop spans 16 amino acids. The CDR3 is CASSGLRTSGIETQYF. CDR3 nucleotide sequence: TGTGCCAGCAGTGGATTGCGTACTAGCGGGATTGAGACCCAGTACTTC. The full variable domain, rest sourced from reference TRBV2 and TRBJ2-5, is EPEVTQTPSHQVTQMGQEVILRCVPISNHLYFYWYRQILGQKVEFLVSFYNNEISEKSEIFDDQFSVERPDGSNFTLKIRSTKLEDSAMYFCASSGLRTSGIETQYFGPGTRLLVL.

The V and J genes are TRBV5-6 and TRBJ2-7; maybe TRBD2 (6 bases). Germline CDR1 reads SGHDT; CDR2 reads YYEEEE. This CDR3 comprises 13 residues. Trimming shortened V by 5 bases and J by 7 bases, and 16 bases separated the two germline ends. CDR3 nucleotide sequence: TGTGCCAGCAGTCGGCGGGACGGTGAAGAGCAGTACTTC. This sequence encodes CASSRRDGEEQYF. Looking up the rest from reference TRBV5-6 and TRBJ2-7 gives the full variable domain: DAGVTQSPTHLIKTRGQQVTLRCSPKSGHDTVSWYQQALGQGPQFIFQYYEEEERQRGNFPDRFSGHQFPNYSSELNVNALLLGDSALYLCASSRRDGEEQYFGPGTRLTVT.

The chain joins TRBV2 to TRBJ2-7; perhaps TRBD1 as D (5 bases). Germline V gives CDR1 SNHLY, CDR2 FYNNEI. The CDR3 contains 15 residues. Between the trimmed V and J ends, which lost 6 bases and 0 bases, there was a span of 15 bases. The CDR3 spells CASSSQETYSYEQYF. The DNA of the CDR3 is TGTGCCAGCAGCTCACAGGAGACCTACTCCTACGAGCAGTACTTC.

The chain joins TRBV29-1 to TRBJ1-1; D unresolved. The CDR3 runs to 11 residues. Germline CDR1 reads SQVTM; CDR2 reads ANQGSEA. For the CDR3, the DNA is TGCACCACCGGTAATAACACTGAAGCTTTCTTT. This sequence encodes CTTGNNTEAFF.

The chain uses TRBV7-9 and TRBJ2-3, with TRBD2 matching 7 bases. CDR1 is SEHNR and CDR2 is FQNEAQ in the germline V gene (reference sequence). V was clipped by 11 bases and J by 14 bases; unmatched bases: 16. The CDR3 spans 12 residues. The CDR3, as DNA: TGTGCCTCAAGATCCCGGGACTACCACGCGTATTTT. It translates to CASRSRDYHAYF.

CDR3: CASSFAGGLSEQYF. For the CDR3, the DNA is TGCGCCAGCAGCTTCGCGGGAGGGCTAAGCGAGCAGTACTTC. This chain links TRBV5-1 with TRBJ2-7; 9 nucleotides match TRBD2. The CDR3 has 14 amino acids. Germline loops: CDR1 SGHRS, CDR2 YFSETQ. J gave up 6 bases and V 2 bases, and 6 bases lay outside the gene matches.

The rearrangement joins TRBV5-1 to TRBJ2-2; tentative D call: TRBD1 (6 bases). CDR1 SGHRS and CDR2 YFSETQ come from the germline V gene. V lost 7 bases to trimming and J lost 0 bases, with 13 bases between them. This CDR3 comprises 15 residues. CDR3 loop: CASWGTTTNTGELFF. The CDR3 nucleotides are TGCGCCAGCTGGGGGACAACTACGAACACCGGGGAGCTGTTTTTT.

The CDR3 here is CSAPRQGGYTF. CDR3 sequence (DNA): TGCAGTGCTCCTAGACAGGGTGGCTACACCTTC. This sequence joins TRBV20-1 and TRBJ1-2, with TRBD1 matching 7 bases. Germline V gene lookup returns CDR1 DFQATT and CDR2 SNEGSKA (reference sequence). V trimming: 5 bases; J trimming: 7 bases; junction bases outside the gene matches: 4. The CDR3 runs to 11 residues.

Concerning this clone: The junction shows a germline mismatch at one end, possibly a read error. The rearrangement uses TRBV2 and TRBJ2-7, with 10 nucleotides matching TRBD2. Germline V gene sequence: CDR1 SNHLY, CDR2 FYNNEI. CDR3 size: 14 residues. CDR3 region: CASSEVAGGNEQYF. The DNA for the CDR3 is TGTGCCAGCAGCGAAGTAGCGGGGGGCAACGAGCAGTACTTC. The full variable domain, completed using reference TRBV2 and TRBJ2-7, is EPEVTQTPSHQVTQMGQEVILRCVPISNHLYFYWYRQILGQKVEFLVSFYNNEISEKSEIFDDQFSVERPDGSNFTLKIRSTKLEDSAMYFCASSEVAGGNEQYFGPGTRLTVT.

The chain couples TRBV11-2 to TRBJ2-7; D possibly corresponds to TRBD1 (6 bases). The CDR3 has 13 residues. The germline V and J ends were trimmed by 1 base and 2 bases, with 6 bases remaining between them. The germline CDR1 and CDR2 sequences are SGHAT and FQNNGV. CDR3 in amino acids: CASSLGTAYEQYF. CDR3 DNA: TGTGCCAGCAGCTTAGGGACAGCCTACGAGCAGTACTTC.